The clone carrying this T cell receptor (beta chain) was recorded at least ten times. Its antigen is as yet unknown. The data were taken from a study of T cells in Graves' hyperthyroidism and ophthalmopathy. Lactation, pregnancy, other autoimmune disease or uncontrolled infection excluded patients. Fresh peripheral blood, roughly 9.8 ml of it, supplied the PBMCs. There were TCR beta CDR3 regions amplified from RNA transcripts. Researchers ran a first-round RT-PCR on the TCR CDR3 using the HTBI primer set. TCRdb reprocessed the multiplex PCR reads via MiXCR and lists one record per CDR3 protein. The sample contains approximately 400,000 distinct CDR3 sequences, over 13% of which appear only once. V was cut by 5 bases and J by 4 bases, with 14 bases left in between. The CDR3 loop spans 14 amino acids. CDR1 MDHEN and CDR2 SYDVKM come from the germline V gene. Study-level findings and limits: Most thyroid clonotypes expanded above 0.001 were also detected in blood. The model forecast ophthalmopathy, anticipating it by a median approximately 6.1 months before onset.

The genes are TRBV28 and TRBJ1-2, with D tentatively TRBD1 (5 bases). The sequence came from a man aged 50 to 60 with Graves' ophthalmopathy. The sample comprised blood. CDR3: CASSTRLDIYGYTF. The CDR3 nucleotides are TGTGCCAGCAGTACCCGACTGGACATCTATGGCTACACCTTC.